Presented here are 24 T cell receptor beta chains from one specimen sequenced in a study of T cells expressing NK-cell markers. Each CDR3 protein gets one entry in TCRdb, which reprocessed the 5' RACE reads and gives no DNA. The listing records approximately 420,000 distinct CDR3 sequences. Input material: blood T cells: a sorted CD56 or NKG2C T cell subset, CD4+ or CD8+ T cells, or bulk PBMC T cells (not recorded which). All receptors derive from a woman in her forties or fifties in good health.

This sequence joins TRBV7-9 and TRBJ2-7; TCRdb returns TRBD1, unconfirmable since there is no DNA. Per germline, CDR1 SEHNR and CDR2 FQNEAQ (reference sequence). The length of the CDR3 is 15 residues. CDR3 in amino acids: CASSPVGGSPYEQYF.

V is TRBV24-1 and J is TRBJ2-5; TCRdb returns TRBD1, unconfirmable since there is no DNA. Per germline, CDR1 KGHDR and CDR2 SFDVKD. The CDR3 extends over 14 amino acids. The CDR3 loop reads CATSDTGGVETQYF.

The rearrangement joins TRBV18 to TRBJ2-1; the D gene TCRdb calls, TRBD1, cannot be checked with no DNA. In germline, CDR1 is KGHSH, CDR2 LQKENI. This CDR3 comprises 15 residues. The chain's CDR3 is CASSRTSGTRNEQFF.

The chain has TRBV20-1 and TRBJ2-3. There are 14 residues in the CDR3. Germline V gives CDR1 DFQATT, CDR2 SNEGSKA (reference sequence). The CDR3 here is CSARLEITTDTQYF.

The rearrangement joins TRBV25-1 to TRBJ2-7. Per germline, CDR1 MGHDK and CDR2 SYGVNS. This CDR3 spans 11 amino acids. The CDR3 region is CASSAVYEQYF.

The chain joins TRBV19 to TRBJ1-5; TCRdb returns TRBD1, unconfirmable since there is no DNA. This CDR3 has 17 amino acids. CDR1 and CDR2 from the germline V gene are LNHDA and SQIVND (reference sequence). The CDR3 region is CASSIVGRVVGNQPQHF.

The chain combines TRBV10-3 with TRBJ1-1. The CDR3 is 14 amino acids. CDR1 and CDR2 from the germline V gene are ENHRY and SYGVKD. The CDR3 is CAISAGGIHTEAFF.

This sequence joins TRBV6-1 and TRBJ2-7; the D call from TCRdb, TRBD1, cannot be confirmed without DNA. Germline values: CDR1 MNHNS, CDR2 SASEGT. The CDR3 totals 14 residues. The CDR3 protein is CASSEAWGNGEQYF.

The chain links TRBV10-2 to TRBJ1-6; as DNA is missing, the TRBD1 call by TCRdb cannot be tested. CDR3 length: 14 amino acids. Germline CDR1 is WSHSY and CDR2 is SAAADI. The CDR3 protein is CASSLTEYNSPLHF.

This chain uses TRBV5-6 with TRBJ2-3; there is no DNA to check the TCRdb D call of TRBD1. CDR1 is SGHDT, CDR2 YYEEEE, per germline. CDR3 length equals 17 residues. CDR3 protein: CASSLAIGPGATDTQYF.

The rearrangement uses TRBV15 and TRBJ2-1; the D call from TCRdb, TRBD1, cannot be confirmed without DNA. CDR1 and CDR2 from the germline V gene are LNHNV and YYDKDF (reference sequence). This CDR3 has 14 residues. The CDR3 loop reads CATSMSGRGNEQFF. The variable domain in full, completed from reference TRBV15 and TRBJ2-1, reads DAMVIQNPRYQVTQFGKPVTLSCSQTLNHNVMYWYQQKSSQAPKLLFHYYDKDFNNEADTPDNFQSRRPNTSFCFLDIRSPGLGDTAMYLCATSMSGRGNEQFFGPGTRLTVL.

This rearrangement joins TRBV3-1 to TRBJ1-4. Germline V CDR1 and CDR2: LGHDT, YNNKEL (reference sequence). The CDR3 consists of 15 residues. The CDR3 region is CASSYGGGTNEKLFF.

CDR3 sequence reads: CASSLNGFPSEKLFF. The V and J genes are TRBV5-1 and TRBJ1-4. The CDR3 loop spans 15 amino acids. Germline V gene sequence: CDR1 SGHRS, CDR2 YFSETQ.

This chain uses TRBV5-1 with TRBJ2-7; TCRdb's D gene call, TRBD2, goes unchecked for lack of DNA. Germline-derived CDR1 and CDR2 are SGHRS and YFSETQ. The CDR3 is 17 amino acids. The CDR3 reads CASKGGSREWAYYEQYF.

This rearrangement joins TRBV5-6 to TRBJ1-1; TCRdb returns TRBD1, unconfirmable since there is no DNA. Germline V gene data show CDR1 as SGHDT and CDR2 as YYEEEE. This CDR3 has 13 residues. Here the CDR3 reads CATSPGRHAEAFF.

The J gene is TRBJ2-5, the V gene TRBV5-1. The CDR3 has 14 amino acids. CDR1 is SGHRS, CDR2 YFSETQ, per germline. The CDR3 region is CASSRMGYQETQYF. The whole variable domain, remainder taken from reference TRBV5-1 and TRBJ2-5, is KAGVTQTPRYLIKTRGQQVTLSCSPISGHRSVSWYQQTPGQGLQFLFEYFSETQRNKGNFPGRFSGRQFSNSRSEMNVSTLELGDSALYLCASSRMGYQETQYFGPGTRLLVL.

The chain carries TRBV15 and TRBJ2-5; the TRBD1 assignment by TCRdb is unverifiable without DNA. This CDR3 contains 15 residues. Germline assignment: CDR1 LNHNV and CDR2 YYDKDF (reference sequence). CDR3 region: CATSRGQGAGETQYF.

The chain has TRBV11-3 and TRBJ2-5. The V gene's germline CDR1 is SGHNT and CDR2 YENEEA. The CDR3 length is 15 residues. The CDR3 here is CASSLRPEPQETQYF.

The J gene is TRBJ2-1, the V gene TRBV7-8; with no DNA, the TCRdb D assignment of TRBD2 cannot be verified. Germline-derived CDR1 and CDR2 are SGHVS and FQNEAQ. This CDR3 is built from 14 residues. The CDR3 loop reads CASSLQAVSGEQFF.

The chain is built from TRBV4-1 and TRBJ2-4; TCRdb selects TRBD1, and the lack of DNA leaves this call unchecked. The CDR3 has 15 residues. Germline CDR1 is MGHRA and CDR2 is YSYEKL. CDR3 loop: CASSQRSGVQNIQYF.

The rearrangement joins TRBV2 to TRBJ2-7; as DNA is missing, the TRBD2 call by TCRdb cannot be tested. Germline loops: CDR1 SNHLY, CDR2 FYNNEI. The CDR3 totals 14 residues. The CDR3 protein is CASSLAGGVNEQYF.

The rearrangement uses TRBV11-2 and TRBJ2-2; absent DNA, TCRdb's TRBD1 call cannot be checked. Germline lookup yields CDR1 SGHAT and CDR2 FQNNGV. CDR3 length: 16 amino acids. The CDR3 is CASPRTGRANTGELFF.

The chain combines TRBV5-1 with TRBJ2-1; TCRdb outputs TRBD2, but without DNA this stays unchecked. This CDR3 region has 15 residues. Germline lookup yields CDR1 SGHRS and CDR2 YFSETQ. CDR3 sequence reads: CASTLSAGGPIEQFF.

The chain carries TRBV12-3 or TRBV12-4 and TRBJ2-1; TCRdb's D call, TRBD2, is unchecked because there is no DNA. The CDR3 sequence is 15 residues long. CDR3 loop: CASSSGPGGYGEQFF.